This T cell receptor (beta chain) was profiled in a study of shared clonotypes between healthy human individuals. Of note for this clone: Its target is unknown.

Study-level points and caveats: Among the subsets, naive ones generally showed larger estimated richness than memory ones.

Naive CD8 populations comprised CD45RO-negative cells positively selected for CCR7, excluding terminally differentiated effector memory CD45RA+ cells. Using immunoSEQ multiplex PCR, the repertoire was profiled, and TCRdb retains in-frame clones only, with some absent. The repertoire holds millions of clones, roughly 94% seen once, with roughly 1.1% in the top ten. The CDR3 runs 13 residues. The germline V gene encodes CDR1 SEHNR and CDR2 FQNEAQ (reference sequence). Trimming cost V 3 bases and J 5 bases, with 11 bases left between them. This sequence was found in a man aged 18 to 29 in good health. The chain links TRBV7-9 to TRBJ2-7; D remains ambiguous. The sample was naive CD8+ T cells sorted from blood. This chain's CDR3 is CASSFSIGDEQYF. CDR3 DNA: TGTGCCAGCAGCTTCTCGATTGGAGACGAGCAGTACTTC.